This TCR beta chain is from a study of cytomegalovirus exposure and HLA in healthy donors. The PCR used 60 Vbeta and 13 Jbeta primers. The repertoire was sequenced with immunoSEQ multiplex PCR; TCRdb's copy has only in-frame clones and lacks some. Here the sample spans 75,000 to 80,000 clones, around two thirds being singletons. The CDR3 consists of 16 residues. Germline CDR1 SGHVS, CDR2 FQNEAQ. Trimming shortened V by 4 bases and J by 2 bases, and 12 bases separated the two germline ends. V gene TRBV7-8 combines with J gene TRBJ2-6; D is possibly TRBD1 (7 bases). Sequenced material: PBMCs. The clonotype was recovered from a man in his sixties in good health and CMV-seropositive. The CDR3 loop reads CASSSTGRTGANVLTF. As DNA, the CDR3 is TGTGCCAGCAGCTCGACAGGGAGGACTGGGGCCAACGTCCTGACTTTC.